The next 15 T cell receptor beta chains were all read from a single sample in a study of siplizumab effects on memory and regulatory T cells. An approximately 6-day coculture at 37°C was performed with the mixed lymphocyte reaction cells. Antigens of these TCRs are unknown. Profiling relied on immunoSEQ multiplex PCR, and the TCRdb table lists in-frame clones only, not all of them. There are 4,900 or so clones in the sample; approximately 46% occur only once, and 83% lies in the top ten. The sequenced material came from CFSE-low (dividing) CD8+ T cells sorted from an allogeneic mixed lymphocyte reaction. These receptor sequences come from a human donor in good health; the cells came from an allogeneic mixed lymphocyte reaction. Some clones in this sample may be carry-over from other donors' samples.

This clone is judged medium-sized (0.01 to 0.1%). The chain employs TRBV2 and TRBJ2-2; D may be TRBD1 (6 bases). The CDR3 extends over 13 amino acids. Trimming stripped 4 bases from V and 5 bases from J, with 8 bases between. CDR1 and CDR2 (germline): SNHLY, FYNNEI. The CDR3 loop reads CASSADRTGELFF. The CDR3 nucleotides are TGTGCCAGCAGTGCGGACAGAACCGGGGAGCTGTTTTTT.

Note on this clone: The same CDR3 arises from other DNA sequences in this sample as well. The rearrangement uses TRBV5-6 and TRBJ2-1; 11 nucleotides align to TRBD2. V was pared by 0 bases and J by 3 bases, with 2 bases of the junction left unmatched. CDR1 and CDR2 (germline): SGHDT, YYEEEE. CDR3 size: 16 residues. Written as DNA, the CDR3 is TGTGCCAGCAGCTTGGGACTAGCGGGAAGCTACAATGAGCAGTTCTTC. Amino acid sequence: CASSLGLAGSYNEQFF. Supplemented by reference TRBV5-6 and TRBJ2-1, the full variable domain reads DAGVTQSPTHLIKTRGQQVTLRCSPKSGHDTVSWYQQALGQGPQFIFQYYEEEERQRGNFPDRFSGHQFPNYSSELNVNALLLGDSALYLCASSLGLAGSYNEQFFGPGTRLTVL.

Only a few counts were recorded for this clone. This sequence joins TRBV7-9 and TRBJ2-5, with D possibly TRBD2 on 6 matching bases. Germline loops: CDR1 SEHNR, CDR2 FQNEAQ (reference sequence). Trimming took off 6 bases at V and 5 bases at J, with 25 bases between the two ends. The CDR3 has 17 amino acids. This chain's CDR3 is CASSFYLGGRVVETQYF. Here the CDR3 DNA reads TGTGCCAGCAGTTTTTACCTGGGGGGAAGGGTAGTGGAGACCCAGTACTTC.

The chain employs TRBV28 and TRBJ2-1; D gene unclear. Germline V gene data show CDR1 as MDHEN and CDR2 as SYDVKM. The CDR3 runs to 12 residues. The V gene lost 4 bases and the J gene lost 8 bases, with 9 bases spanning the gap. CDR3 in amino acids: CASSWGLDEQFF. The CDR3 DNA follows: TGTGCCAGCAGTTGGGGTTTGGATGAGCAGTTCTTC.

The rearrangement uses TRBV10-3 and TRBJ2-7; 13 positions agree with TRBD2. J was trimmed by 1 base and V by 10 bases; bases with no gene match: 4. CDR3 length: 14 residues. The germline V gene has CDR1 ENHRY and CDR2 SYGVKD. DNA for the CDR3: TGTGCCAGCGGGACTAGCGGGGAGTCCTACGAGCAGTACTTC. It translates to CASGTSGESYEQYF.

The CDR3 spells CASSVDTSSYGYTF. The CDR3 DNA is TGTGCCAGCAGCGTGGACACCTCTAGCTATGGCTACACCTTC. V is TRBV5-4 and J is TRBJ1-2; perhaps TRBD1 as D (5 bases). The length of the CDR3 is 14 residues. The V and J ends lost 4 bases and 4 bases respectively, with 14 bases between them. Germline lookup yields CDR1 SGHNT and CDR2 YYREEE (reference sequence).

The chain is built from TRBV6-5 and TRBJ2-1; possibly TRBD2 for D (5 bases). Germline V gives CDR1 MNHEY, CDR2 SVGAGI. Trimming left V 0 bases short and J 4 bases short, with 13 bases between. CDR3 length equals 16 residues. The CDR3 DNA sequence: TGTGCCAGCAGTTACTCGAGATATAGCGCTTACAATGAGCAGTTCTTC. This gives the protein CASSYSRYSAYNEQFF.

The chain is built from TRBV29-1 and TRBJ1-5, with unresolved D. The V end lost 6 bases, the J end lost 0 bases, and 9 bases lay between the germline ends. CDR1 and CDR2 (germline): SQVTM, ANQGSEA. This CDR3 is built from 13 residues. This CDR3 reads CSVLTDSNQPQHF. In nucleotides, the CDR3 is TGCAGCGTCCTAACCGATAGCAATCAGCCCCAGCATTTT. Full variable domain (remainder filled in from reference TRBV29-1 and TRBJ1-5): SAVISQKPSRDICQRGTSLTIQCQVDSQVTMMFWYRQQPGQSLTLIATANQGSEATYESGFVIDKFPISRPNLTFSTLTVSNMSPEDSSIYLCSVLTDSNQPQHFGDGTRLSIL.

The J gene is TRBJ1-1, the V gene TRBV9; 8 nucleotides line up with TRBD1. The CDR3 loop spans 12 amino acids. The germline V gene encodes CDR1 SGDLS and CDR2 YYNGEE. J gave up 1 base and V 7 bases, and 0 bases lay outside the gene matches. The CDR3 DNA reads as TGTGCCAGCCAGGGGGCGAACACTGAAGCTTTCTTT. It encodes CASQGANTEAFF.

This clone was seen ten or more times. The chain combines TRBV4-2 with TRBJ2-1; 7 nucleotides align to TRBD2. The CDR3 has 13 residues. Looked up from germline, CDR1 is LGHNA and CDR2 is YNFKEQ. V trimming: 1 base; J trimming: 8 bases; junction bases outside the gene matches: 2. The CDR3 DNA is TGTGCCAGCAGCCAAGGACTAGCTTATGAGCAGTTCTTC. This gives the protein CASSQGLAYEQFF.

The chain combines TRBV5-6 with TRBJ2-3; maybe TRBD2 (5 bases). CDR3 length equals 17 residues. Germline CDR1 reads SGHDT; CDR2 reads YYEEEE. V lost 1 base, J lost 1 base, and 16 bases lay in between. CDR3 region: CASSLKWGVVGTDTQYF. CDR3 in DNA: TGTGCCAGCAGCTTGAAATGGGGAGTTGTAGGCACAGATACGCAGTATTTT.

The chain has TRBV7-9 and TRBJ2-7; 9 bases fit TRBD1. This CDR3 has 16 amino acids. From germline, CDR1 is SEHNR and CDR2 FQNEAQ (reference sequence). With V trimmed by 5 bases and J by 3 bases, 11 bases remained unmatched. In DNA form, the CDR3 reads TGTGCCAGCAGCCCTGGGACAGGGTCCGTCGACTACGAGCAGTACTTC. Protein: CASSPGTGSVDYEQYF.

With respect to this clone: No conserved phenylalanine or tryptophan ends this CDR3, so it is likely a read error. Because the CDR3's place on the DNA is in doubt, the DNA is left out and the CDR3 is given as listed by TCRdb. The CDR3 is CASLKDLRTKSGQRPDL. The rearrangement joins TRBV5-7 to TRBJ2-6. TRBV5-7 is an ORF for which the function is uncertain. The CDR3 is 17 residues long, ends included.

This clone appeared once. The V gene is TRBV5-5, the J gene TRBJ2-5; a possible D gene is TRBD1 (6 bases). The CDR3 spans 14 residues. V shed 4 bases and J shed 1 base, with 11 bases lying between them. CDR1 SGHKS and CDR2 YYEKEE come from the germline V gene (reference sequence). CDR3: CASSRTDLQETQYF. CDR3 nucleotides: TGTGCCAGCAGCCGGACAGACCTCCAAGAGACCCAGTACTTC.

The chain has TRBV7-9 and TRBJ2-5; D possibly uses TRBD1 or TRBD2 (6 bases each). The V end was cut by 7 bases, the J end by 11 bases, with 23 bases between. CDR3 length: 14 residues. Germline V lookup: CDR1 SEHNR, CDR2 FQNEAQ (reference sequence). CDR3: CASTHQLGGQEQYF. CDR3 DNA sequence: TGTGCCAGCACCCATCAGTTGGGGGGCCAGGAGCAGTACTTC.